This T cell receptor beta chain appears in the sequencing data of a study of technical replicates of blood from a few donors. TCRdb's table, derived via immunoSEQ multiplex PCR, lists solely in-frame clones and lacks some. The repertoire has about 83,000 clones, around nine tenths of them found once; the top ten carry around 0.24%. Per germline, CDR1 MNHEY and CDR2 SMNVEV (reference sequence). The CDR3 consists of 12 residues. Trimming cost V 5 bases and J 5 bases; bases outside gene matches: 2. The sequence was obtained from a human donor in good health. The rearrangement joins TRBV27 to TRBJ1-1; 7 nucleotides line up with TRBD1. The sequenced material came from T cells isolated from PBMCs. The CDR3 region has the DNA TGTGCCAGCAGTCTACAGGGGACTGAAGCTTTCTTT. It specifies CASSLQGTEAFF.